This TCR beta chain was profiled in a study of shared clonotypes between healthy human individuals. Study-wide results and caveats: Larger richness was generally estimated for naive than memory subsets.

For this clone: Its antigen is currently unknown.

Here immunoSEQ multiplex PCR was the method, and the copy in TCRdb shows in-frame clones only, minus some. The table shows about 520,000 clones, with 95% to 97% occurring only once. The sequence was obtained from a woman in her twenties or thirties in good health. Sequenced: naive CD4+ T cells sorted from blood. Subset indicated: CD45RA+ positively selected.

The CDR3 DNA is TGCAGCGTCCTATTGGGACTAGCGGGAGAGGATGAGCAGTTCTTC. It is translated as CSVLLGLAGEDEQFF. The chain joins TRBV29-1 to TRBJ2-1; the match to TRBD2 covers 14 bases. V was pared by 6 bases and J by 8 bases, with 9 bases of the junction left unmatched. The germline CDR1 and CDR2 sequences are SQVTM and ANQGSEA. CDR3 length equals 15 residues.